Below, one T cell receptor beta chain is given with its context. CDR3 length: 15 amino acids. Germline CDR1 and CDR2: KGHDR and SFDVKD. TCRdb reanalyzed the 5' RACE reads, giving one entry per CDR3 protein sequence and no DNA. Its listing shows around 150,000 distinct CDR3 sequences. These data belong to a study of monozygotic twins with inflammatory bowel disease. The origin of this receptor is a human donor with ulcerative colitis or Crohn's disease, or a healthy co-twin of an affected twin (not recorded which). The rearrangement uses TRBV24-1 and TRBJ2-6; TCRdb proposes TRBD1, but this gene call is untestable without DNA. The sequencing sample was made of blood. The CDR3 sequence is CATSDSGRGANVLTF.